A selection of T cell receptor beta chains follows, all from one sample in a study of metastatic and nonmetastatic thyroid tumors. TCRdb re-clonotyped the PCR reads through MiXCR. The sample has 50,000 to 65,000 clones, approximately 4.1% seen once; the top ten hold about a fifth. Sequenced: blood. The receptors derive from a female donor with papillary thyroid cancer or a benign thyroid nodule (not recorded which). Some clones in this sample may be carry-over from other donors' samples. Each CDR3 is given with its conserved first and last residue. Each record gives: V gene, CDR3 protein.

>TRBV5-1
CASSRAGGQGSYGYTF
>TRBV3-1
CASSQAGRGNNEQFF
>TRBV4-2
CASSQEAASYEQYF
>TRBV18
CASSPDPGTGNEQFF
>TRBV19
CASSMGRQGTPTDTQYF
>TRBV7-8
CASSFLGSHEQYF
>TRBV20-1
CSARDPSTDTQYF
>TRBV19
CASGEGLGTDTQYF
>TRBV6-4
CASSEQPLGTGYNEQFF
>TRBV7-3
CASSQPLGERADTQYF
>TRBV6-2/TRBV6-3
CASSYLAPKGEAFF
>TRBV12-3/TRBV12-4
CASSQRTGGEVGYTF
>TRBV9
CASSVAGDVTDTQYF
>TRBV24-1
CATSYSGLEVYTF
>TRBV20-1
CSARDAGTAMNTEAFF
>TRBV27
CASRRPAGTGVYEQYF
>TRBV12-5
CASGFPETGETQYF
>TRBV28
CASSQRQGEYSNQPQHF
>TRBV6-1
CASSYGLAGGYNEQFF
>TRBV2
CASIGWEAGTANPTSGRSYNEQSF
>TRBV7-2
CASSLYGAVETQYF
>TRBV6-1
CASSSPGLAGGGVDTQYF
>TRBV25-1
CASSELQGNTEAFF
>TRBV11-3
CASSPRGQVNEQFF
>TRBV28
CASSTGSAYGYTF
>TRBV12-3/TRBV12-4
CASSPAGETQYF
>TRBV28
CASSFQGAAEAFF
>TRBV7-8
CASSRSYEQYF
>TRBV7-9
CASSYPGMSETQYF
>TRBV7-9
CASSFLPSGRIEFNEQFF
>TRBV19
CASTTSPVYGYTF
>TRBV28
CASRAPGGGTDTQYF
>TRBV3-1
CASSRGGVEQYF
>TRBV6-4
CASTSSGRAGDEQFF
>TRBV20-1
CSASLQGRNQPQHF
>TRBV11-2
CASSLEKFGNSPLHF
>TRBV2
CAPRRARASGYNEQFF
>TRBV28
CASSKTVTSYGYTF
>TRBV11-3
CASSSVGGGETQYF
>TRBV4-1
CASSQEGSPYGDEQFF
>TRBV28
CASSLSDYGQYF
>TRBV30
CAWSATTPQGKRVSNQPQHF
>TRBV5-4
CASSFAGAYGYTF